The next 14 T cell receptor beta chains were all read from a single sample in a study of CD8 T cells in Susac syndrome. With random hexamers, reverse transcription was performed on roughly 0.5 to 1 ug of RNA. TCRdb called the immunoSEQ multiplex PCR reads again in MiXCR, with one record for every CDR3 protein. In the table there are around 150,000 distinct CDR3 sequences, around 93% of which are singletons. The sample consisted of CD4+ T cells from PBMCs. These receptors all stem from a human donor in good health.

The chain joins TRBV12-3 or TRBV12-4 to TRBJ2-5, with 12 positions matching TRBD1. The V gene end was trimmed by 3 bases and the J gene end by 5 bases; junction bases not matched to a gene: 7. The CDR3 is 16 residues long. CDR3 nucleotide sequence: TGTGCCAGCAGTTTTGAGGGACAGGGGGCGCGGGAGACCCAGTACTTC. It encodes CASSFEGQGARETQYF.

The rearrangement links TRBV9 to TRBJ1-1, with TRBD1 matching 7 bases. Trimming took 0 bases from V and 3 from J; bases not matched to a gene: 11. Germline-derived CDR1 and CDR2 are SGDLS and YYNGEE. The CDR3 sequence is 17 residues long. The CDR3 here is CASSVGGGSDPDTEAFF. The CDR3 bases are TGTGCCAGCAGCGTAGGAGGGGGCAGTGACCCGGACACTGAAGCTTTCTTT.

The chain is built from TRBV4-1 and TRBJ2-3; D is perhaps TRBD1 or TRBD2 (5 bases each). The CDR3 runs to 12 residues. Germline CDR1 reads MGHRA; CDR2 reads YSYEKL. V was shortened by 2 bases and J by 8 bases, with 8 bases between the two germline ends. CDR3 nucleotides: TGCGCCAGCAGCCAATTGAGGGGTACGCAGTATTTT. It is translated as CASSQLRGTQYF.

The chain is built from TRBV6-5 and TRBJ2-3; TRBD2 matches 8 bases. The CDR3 is made up of 18 amino acids. Germline V gene lookup returns CDR1 MNHEY and CDR2 SVGAGI. With 2 bases clipped from V and 1 base from J, the junction kept 11 bases outside the gene matches. Here the CDR3 reads CASSYLRLGLAGTDTQYF. CDR3 sequence (DNA): TGTGCCAGCAGTTACCTCAGACTCGGACTAGCTGGCACAGATACGCAGTATTTT.

The gene calls are TRBV6-1 and TRBJ2-6, with a possible D match to TRBD1 (6 bases). The CDR3 runs 17 residues. V was shortened by 5 bases and J by 0 bases, with 14 bases between the two germline ends. CDR1 and CDR2 from the germline V gene are MNHNS and SASEGT. CDR3 region: CASSRGQTGSGANVLTF. The CDR3 coding sequence is TGTGCCAGCAGTCGAGGACAGACTGGCTCTGGGGCCAACGTCCTGACTTTC.

The chain employs TRBV15 and TRBJ1-2; D ambiguous. V was cut by 0 bases and J by 2 bases, with 10 bases left in between. In germline, CDR1 is LNHNV, CDR2 YYDKDF (reference sequence). This CDR3 has 15 amino acids. The CDR3 is CATSRDEGRNYGYTF. CDR3 nucleotide sequence: TGTGCCACCAGCAGAGATGAAGGACGGAACTATGGCTACACCTTC.

V is TRBV15 and J is TRBJ1-2; D is unclear. The germline gives CDR1 LNHNV, CDR2 YYDKDF (reference sequence). With 3 bases removed from V and 2 bases from J, the gap between germline ends came to 10 bases. The CDR3 extends over 14 amino acids. The CDR3 protein is CATSSFGGNYGYTF. DNA for the CDR3: TGTGCCACCAGCAGTTTTGGCGGGAACTATGGCTACACCTTC.

The genes are TRBV10-3 and TRBJ2-3; D not certain. V was cut by 7 bases and J by 4 bases, with 12 bases left in between. The V gene's germline CDR1 is ENHRY and CDR2 SYGVKD. The CDR3 consists of 13 residues. This chain's CDR3 is CAIMGQSADTQYF. CDR3 bases: TGTGCCATCATGGGCCAGTCCGCAGATACGCAGTATTTT.

The J gene is TRBJ1-2, the V gene TRBV6-5, with D possibly being TRBD1 (5 bases). Trimming shortened V by 6 bases and J by 4 bases, and 12 bases separated the two germline ends. The germline CDR1 and CDR2 sequences are MNHEY and SVGAGI. This CDR3 contains 13 residues. CDR3 sequence reads: CASSRGFFYGYTF. The DNA for the CDR3 is TGTGCCAGCAGCCGGGGCTTCTTCTATGGCTACACCTTC.

This chain joins TRBV3-1 and TRBJ2-7; D is uncertain. Looked up from germline, CDR1 is LGHDT and CDR2 is YNNKEL (reference sequence). V lost 1 base, J lost 3 bases, and 7 bases lay in between. The CDR3 covers 13 residues. DNA of the CDR3: TGTGCCAGCAGCCAAGTGGTCTTCTACGAGCAGTACTTC. This codes for CASSQVVFYEQYF.

This rearrangement joins TRBV7-7 to TRBJ2-3, with 11 positions matching TRBD2. Trimming at V came to 6 bases and at J to 3 bases, leaving 5 bases not matched to a gene. The CDR3 totals 15 residues. CDR1 and CDR2 (germline): SSHAT, FNYEAQ (reference sequence). CDR3 region: CASSQTSGATDTQYF. CDR3 DNA sequence: TGTGCCAGCAGTCAGACTAGCGGGGCTACAGATACGCAGTATTTT.

The J gene is TRBJ2-7, the V gene TRBV18; 14 nucleotides match TRBD2. V lost 8 bases and J lost 6; bases outside the gene matches: 6. This CDR3 region has 14 residues. Germline CDR1 and CDR2: KGHSH and LQKENI. In nucleotides, the CDR3 is TGTGCCAGCCGTGGACTAGCGGGGGGTTCCGAGCAGTACTTC. Translated, it gives CASRGLAGGSEQYF.

The rearrangement uses TRBV5-1 and TRBJ2-5; TRBD1 or TRBD2 may be the D gene (5 bases each). Germline assignment: CDR1 SGHRS and CDR2 YFSETQ. The CDR3 has 13 amino acids. Trimming took off 7 bases at V and 3 bases at J, with 13 bases between the two ends. The CDR3 sequence: CASSTGGKETQYF. The CDR3 nucleotides read TGCGCCAGCTCAACTGGGGGAAAAGAGACCCAGTACTTC. The entire variable domain, with the rest obtained from reference TRBV5-1 and TRBJ2-5, is as follows: KAGVTQTPRYLIKTRGQQVTLSCSPISGHRSVSWYQQTPGQGLQFLFEYFSETQRNKGNFPGRFSGRQFSNSRSEMNVSTLELGDSALYLCASSTGGKETQYFGPGTRLLVL.

This chain uses TRBV28 with TRBJ1-2; 7 bases match TRBD1. Germline V CDR1 and CDR2: MDHEN, SYDVKM. The V gene end was trimmed by 5 bases and the J gene end by 8 bases; junction bases not matched to a gene: 11. This CDR3 has 14 residues. This CDR3 is CASSGDSSARGYTF. The CDR3 nucleotides are TGTGCCAGCAGTGGGGACAGTTCCGCGCGGGGCTACACCTTC.